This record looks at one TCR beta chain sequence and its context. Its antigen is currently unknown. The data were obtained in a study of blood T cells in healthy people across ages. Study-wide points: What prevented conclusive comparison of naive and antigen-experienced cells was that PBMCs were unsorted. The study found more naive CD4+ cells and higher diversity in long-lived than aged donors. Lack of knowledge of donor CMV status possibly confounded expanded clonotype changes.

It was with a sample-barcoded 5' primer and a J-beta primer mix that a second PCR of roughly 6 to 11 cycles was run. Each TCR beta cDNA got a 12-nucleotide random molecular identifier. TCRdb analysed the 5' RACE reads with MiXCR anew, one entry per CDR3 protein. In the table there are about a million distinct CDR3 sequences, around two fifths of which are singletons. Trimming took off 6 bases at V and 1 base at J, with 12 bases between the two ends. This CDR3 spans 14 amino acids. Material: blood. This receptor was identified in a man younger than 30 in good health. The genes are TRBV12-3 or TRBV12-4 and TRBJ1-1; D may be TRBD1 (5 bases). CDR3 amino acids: CASSPGRSNTEAFF. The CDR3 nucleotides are TGTGCCAGCAGCCCGGGACGGTCGAACACTGAAGCTTTCTTT.